Sequencing of this TCR beta chain was carried out in a study of shared clonotypes between healthy human individuals (dated by TCRdb to between 2020 and 2021). Background on the whole study: A couple of women and a few men aged 18 to 49 years were included in the cohort. Leukapheresis yielded between about 0.94 and 9 billion PBMCs per donor. To estimate repertoire size and how much clonotypes are shared between individuals, the study performed deep sequencing of blood TCR repertoires from roughly five healthy adults. For each donor, three plates each were used for CD4 naive and CD4 memory, two plates were used for CD8 naive, and one plate was used for CD8 memory. To increase sequencing depth and limit assay-specific biases, different laboratories used diverse techniques to prepare libraries and sequence TCR repertoires. Broader findings and caveats from the paper: Pairwise subsampling indicated that sequencing depth was expected to affect the degree of clonotype sharing among donors. Incomplete sequencing was indicated by rarefaction of sorted-subset datasets, despite the large sequencing depth. Sharing across several donors was observed for 4.5% to 6.5% of naive CD4, 3% to 3.5% of naive CD8, roughly 2.3% of memory CD4, and roughly 0.4% of memory CD8 clonotypes. The genetic and exposure-history diversity represented was limited by the small number of donors. Higher generation probabilities were observed for clonotypes shared by all four sorted-subset donors than for non-shared clonotypes. Estimated clonotype richness was generally larger for naive than for memory subsets. Sampling was limited to blood, and TCR repertoires in tissue likely differ from TCR repertoires in blood.

Details on this clone: Its antigen specificity is not known. No clone much larger than this one lies a single base away; base qualities are absent.

The donors were healthy, HIV-negative adults who had no recently reported acute infections or vaccinations. All donors were Caucasian adults living in Nashville, Tennessee, USA. CD4+ T cells were enriched by magnetic negative selection, after which naive cells were positively selected on CD45RA and the negative fraction was taken as the memory subset. Blood was obtained by leukapheresis, after which PBMCs were separated by Ficoll-Histopaque density gradient centrifugation and cryopreserved in liquid nitrogen vapor phase. Analytical flow cytometry was used to check the purity and quantity of every magnetically sorted T cell population. Genomic DNA was isolated from each sorted fraction and quantified by UV absorbance on a Nanodrop 2000c. Using the deep immunoSEQ assay, multiplex PCR amplified TCR CDR3 regions from genomic DNA. Extracted genomic DNA from each cell subset was distributed evenly across all wells of several immunoSEQ 96-well plates, and each plate was treated as a replicate. Each replicate PCR for sorted subsets received around 200 ng genomic DNA, equal to roughly 29,000 T cell genomes. Purified libraries were measured with a Qubit 3.0 fluorometer, size-checked on a Bioanalyzer 2100, and measured again with the KAPA Library Quantification kit. Each immunoSEQ 96-well plate was sequenced on its own single-read 150-cycle Illumina NextSeq 550 flow cell. The authors processed their data as follows. The immunoSEQ output contained only junctional sequences without quality scores, so filtering could not match that applied to full-length reads. Sequences were annotated with PyIR, a Python wrapper for IgBLAST v1.9, using IMGT germline references to assign V/J genes and CDR3. Any read was removed if the V/J assignment was weak (E-value above 1e-6), the CDR3 was missing, or the read contained stop codons, out-of-frame junctions, or ambiguous translated residues. V3J clonotypes were defined as sequences sharing an identical inferred V gene, J gene, and CDR3 amino acid sequence. The percentage overlap between two repertoires was calculated by dividing the number of shared unique clonotypes by the size of the smaller repertoire. Repertoire richness was assessed with RTK rarefaction, the Chao1 estimator, and Recon v2.1 estimates of unobserved clonotypes. Generation probabilities for all TCRbeta clonotypes obtained by the gDNA method from several donors were computed using OLGA. TCRdb provides this immuneACCESS table in a form limited to in-frame rearrangements. Some clones are lacking; in checked studies, under half of them reflect an unresolved V gene, and why the rest are absent is not known. The V and J calls and clone size were taken over from that table, and D and trimming were inferred from the DNA. The sample data list 1,400,000 or so clones, and 97% to 99% of these were observed just once. The ten largest clones add up to about 0.35% of the sample.

The germline V gene (reference sequence) specifies GTSNPN as CDR1 and SVGIG as CDR2. Reading from cysteine to phenylalanine, the CDR3 counts 15 amino acids. The retained sequence is limited to the CDR3, 45 bases, with the frame set at the first base. The germline V end is reduced by 0 bases and the J end by 1 base; junction bases left unmatched: 3. The origin of this receptor is a man aged 30 to 39 in good health. Recombination linked TRBV30 to TRBJ2-7; 10 bases in between match TRBD2. Material for sequencing was naive CD4+ T cells sorted from blood. The sample's cell subset or site label, in plain terms: CD45RA+ positively selected. The DNA sequence is TGTGCCTGGAGTGTAGGTAGCGGGAGGTCCTACGAGCAGTACTTC. The translation is CAWSVGSGRSYEQYF.